Included here is one TCR beta chain sequence, with context. The sample holds one count of this clonotype. This receptor's antigen is unknown. The sample holds no much larger clone one base away, and base qualities are not on file. Single-read evidence is weak. These data are taken from a study of CD8 T cells in Susac syndrome (dated by TCRdb to 2018 to 2020). Looking at the study overall: Among the sequenced Susac syndrome patients, 5 or 6 had clinically active disease and roughly eight were in clinical remission. At the time of blood withdrawal, Susac syndrome patients were either therapy-naive, taking corticosteroids (with some also receiving IVIg), or on IVIg alone. Repertoire sequencing was used to test whether CD8+ T cell activation and differentiation in Susac syndrome was antigen driven. CD8+ T cell repertoire clonality was compared between eleven to twelve healthy donors, approximately 14 Susac syndrome patients and fewer than 19 multiple sclerosis patients.

RNA was extracted using the RNeasy kit, and roughly 0.5 to 1 microgram was reverse transcribed with random hexamers. The immunoSEQ multiplex PCR assay, which covers 54 Vbeta and 13 Jbeta segments, was used to amplify TCR beta CDR3 regions. PCR amplification bias was corrected using a synthetic template baseline for primer optimization and computational correction. On the study's bioinformatics: Reads were assigned to V, D and J genes according to IMGT and analyzed in immunoSEQ Analyzer, with only productive sequences retained. Clonality was calculated as one minus the Shannon entropy normalized by log2 of the number of productive unique sequences. For each patient and control, public and private clones were evaluated among the 100 most prevalent clones. A clone was defined as Susac-specific if it was absent from the healthy and MS cohorts, from roughly 980 published viral clones and from other ImmuneACCESS disease sequences. TCRdb reanalyzed the raw reads on its own, using fastp at Q25 for trimming and MiXCR for clone calling, and kept in-frame beta chains. Each entry is one CDR3 protein sequence, shown with its most common DNA and genes. These V and J calls are TCRdb output, not the study's own analysis. The sample records 120,000 or so distinct CDR3 sequences, around 94% of which are singletons. Around 0.28% of the sample is taken by the ten largest.

Findings and caveats that apply to the study as a whole: Clonal expansion was seen in Susac syndrome CD8+ repertoires, peaking in CD8+ TEMRA cells and being greater in clinically active patients than in remitting ones. Sixteen and five Susac-specific public clones were found in the total CD8+ and CD8+ TEMRA repertoires, respectively. The number of individuals in the TCR sequencing and HLA analysis was acknowledged as relatively small.

Peripheral blood CD8+ and CD4+ T cells from healthy donors, Susac syndrome patients and multiple sclerosis patients were profiled using high-throughput TCR beta sequencing. Susac syndrome patients met recently defined diagnostic criteria for definite or probable disease. Bulk CD8+ and CD4+ T cells were purified by magnetic negative isolation, while CD8+ TEMRA cells were enriched using FACS. Blood was drawn into EDTA tubes, processed within 24 hours, and PBMCs were isolated by density gradient centrifugation. PBMCs intended for TCR sequencing were frozen in liquid nitrogen and were later thawed in a 37 degrees C water bath. A purity of at least 90% was achieved for sorted or isolated CD4+, CD8+ and CD8+ TEMRA cells. The clonotype comes from a human donor with Susac syndrome. The sequenced sample consisted of CD8+ T cells from PBMCs.

The sequenced DNA: TGTGCTAGTGGTTTAGTATTGAGGGAACCCTACGAGCAGTACTTC. Translation gives CASGLVLREPYEQYF. The sequence is built from TRBV12-5 and TRBJ2-7, with TRBD2 perhaps the D gene, on 5 matching bases. V loses 3 bases of germline sequence and J loses 2 bases, and the interval between the two ends is 14 bases. The cysteine opens and the phenylalanine closes a CDR3 of 15 amino acids. Of all the DNA, just the CDR3 is kept, 45 bases in frame from base 1. For CDR1 and CDR2, the germline V gene lists LGHNT and FRNRAP. The reference TRBV12-5 and TRBJ2-7 proteins fill in what lies around the CDR3, so the full variable domain reads DARVTQTPRHKVTEMGQEVTMRCQPILGHNTVFWYRQTMMQGLELLAYFRNRAPLDDSGMPKDRFSAEMPDATLATLKIQPSEPRDSAVYFCASGLVLREPYEQYFGPGTRLTVT.